This T cell receptor beta chain emerged from a study of blood T cells in healthy people across ages. Study outcomes and limitations: The diversity estimates, figures obtained from one million T cells, were considered underestimates. The fall in TCR beta diversity per million T cells was roughly linear with age.

About this clonotype itself: Its antigen is unidentified.

Alongside a J-beta primer mix, a sample-barcoded 5' primer served in a second PCR lasting 7 to 11 cycles. Each CDR3 protein is one row after TCRdb ran MiXCR on the 5' RACE reads. The sample lists about 780,000 distinct CDR3 sequences; about 47% were seen once. The donors, healthy Caucasians from Russia, were aged about 6 to 100. Every sample had a minimum of 6.5 million PBMCs isolated. The CDR3 has 15 residues. CDR1 is PRHDT, CDR2 FYEKMQ, per germline (reference sequence). The V and J ends lost 4 bases and 8 bases respectively, with 18 bases between them. V and J are TRBV13 and TRBJ2-1, with D possibly matching TRBD1 (6 bases). The clonotype comes from a man older than 75 in good health. Material for sequencing was blood. The CDR3 sequence: CASSSTLTGFYEQFF. CDR3 DNA sequence: TGTGCCAGCAGCTCGACTCTGACAGGTTTCTATGAGCAGTTCTTC.